This T cell receptor beta chain was documented in a study of T cells in Graves' hyperthyroidism and ophthalmopathy. Amplification targeted TCR beta CDR3 regions from RNA transcripts. HTBI primers were the set used in a first-round RT-PCR of the TCR CDR3. TCRdb ran MiXCR on the multiplex PCR reads and lists one entry per CDR3 protein. This repertoire shows around 340,000 distinct CDR3 sequences, 16% found once; its top ten account for approximately 31%. Pregnant or lactating patients were excluded, as were those with uncontrolled infection or other autoimmune disease. Fresh peripheral blood, about 9.6 ml, yielded the PBMCs. This clonotype was counted once. CDR3 length: 16 residues. V was trimmed by 0 bases and J by 5 bases, leaving 14 bases between them.

Sequenced material: blood. The source of this sequence is a man aged 25-40 years with Graves' hyperthyroidism. The V gene is TRBV12-3 or TRBV12-4, the J gene TRBJ1-3; a weak D match, TRBD1 (6 bases). CDR3 in amino acids: CASSLANRARRNTIYF. The CDR3 DNA reads as TGTGCCAGCAGTTTAGCGAACAGGGCGAGGAGAAACACCATATATTTT.